The T cell receptor beta chain described here comes from a study of T cells in Graves' hyperthyroidism and ophthalmopathy. Amplified regions were TCR beta CDR3 sequences from RNA transcripts. Initially, a first-round RT-PCR of the TCR CDR3 employed the HTBI primer set. TCRdb redid the calling of the multiplex PCR reads with MiXCR, one entry per CDR3 protein. Of hundreds of thousands of distinct CDR3 sequences listed, roughly 15% were seen once; the top ten hold approximately 13%. The sequenced sample was blood. The sequence was obtained from a woman in her forties or fifties with Graves' ophthalmopathy.

The CDR3 DNA follows: TGTGCCAGTAGGAAACAGGGATGGGCTAATGAAAAACTGTTTTTT. Its protein product is CASRKQGWANEKLFF. The gene calls are TRBV19 and TRBJ1-4; D possibly corresponds to TRBD1 (6 bases). The CDR3 runs to 15 residues. Trimming pared 6 bases from V and 3 bases from J, leaving 14 bases between. Germline V CDR1 and CDR2: LNHDA, SQIVND (reference sequence).